This is a list of T cell receptor beta chains from one sample in a study of tumor-infiltrating lymphocytes in oesophageal squamous cell carcinoma. From the PCR reads, TCRdb called clonotypes with MiXCR, one entry per CDR3 protein. The data hold about 17,000 distinct CDR3 sequences, with around two fifths observed a single time. The sequenced sample was normal esophageal tissue next to the tumor. The receptor set was obtained from a female donor with esophageal squamous cell carcinoma. Both conserved end residues are part of each CDR3. A D gene is named only where the DNA matches it firmly. The size of a clone is reported for some rows only, either as once, few or many, or as a class for expanded clones.

clone_size | j_call | v_call | d_call | cdr3_nt | cdr3_aa
- | TRBJ2-3 | TRBV10-2 | - | TGCGCCAGCAGTGCCTTTCTAACCGGGGAGCTGTATTTT | CASSAFLTGELYF
- | TRBJ2-1 | TRBV28 | - | TGTGCCAGCAGTTTACCCGGAACCCTCGCGTTTTACAATGAGCAGTTCTTC | CASSLPGTLAFYNEQFF
many | TRBJ2-1 | TRBV18 | TRBD2 | TGTGCCAGCTCACACAAACTAGCGGGGGGTTACAATGAGCAGTTCTTC | CASSHKLAGGYNEQFF
few | TRBJ1-2 | TRBV4-2 | TRBD1 | TGTGCCAGCAGCCAAGAAGGGACAGGGTCTCATGGCTACACCTTC | CASSQEGTGSHGYTF
- | TRBJ2-1 | TRBV7-6 | - | TGTGCCAGCAGCTTATCGGGATTGTCGGTGAATGAGCAGTTCTTC | CASSLSGLSVNEQFF
- | TRBJ2-1 | TRBV6-8 | - | TGTGCCAACAGGGGACTAGGTGGCTACAATGAGCAGTTCTTC | CANRGLGGYNEQFF
many | TRBJ2-5 | TRBV12-3/TRBV12-4 | - | TGTGCCAGCAGCCACCGTCCGGAGACCCAGTACTTC | CASSHRPETQYF
many | TRBJ2-7 | TRBV6-1 | TRBD1 | TGTGCCAGCAGACTAAGAGGACAGGGGTTCGGCGGTGAGCAGTACTTC | CASRLRGQGFGGEQYF
- | TRBJ2-1 | TRBV7-2 | TRBD2 | TGTGCCAGCAGCTCCTCTCGCGGGAGTTTCGATGAGCAGTTCTTC | CASSSSRGSFDEQFF
many | TRBJ2-2 | TRBV4-2 | - | TGTGCCAGCAGCCAAGGAGAAACCGGGGAGCTGTTTTTT | CASSQGETGELFF
- | TRBJ2-2 | TRBV5-1 | - | TGCGCCAGCAGCGGCATAACGAATGCCGGGGAGCTGTTTTTT | CASSGITNAGELFF
few | TRBJ1-1 | TRBV29-1 | - | TGCAGCGTTGAATGGGGGAACACTGAAGCTTTCTTT | CSVEWGNTEAFF
medium-sized | TRBJ2-1 | TRBV6-6 | TRBD2 | TGTGCCAGCAGTTACTCGGGGACTAGCGGGCTGTACAATGAGCAGTTCTTC | CASSYSGTSGLYNEQFF
medium-sized | TRBJ1-1 | TRBV7-8 | - | TGTGCCAGCAGCTTAGGAGGGGGGAGGAGCACTGAAGCTTTCTTT | CASSLGGGRSTEAFF
- | TRBJ2-3 | TRBV6-6 | - | TGTGCCAGCAGTGCTACGCGGACACGCGCTAGCACAGATACGCAGTATTTT | CASSATRTRASTDTQYF
medium-sized | TRBJ2-3 | TRBV24-1 | TRBD2 | TGTGCCACCAGTGGGACTAGCGGGGGGGCCGCAGGCACAGATACGCAGTATTTT | CATSGTSGGAAGTDTQYF
- | TRBJ1-2 | TRBV7-9 | - | TGTGCCAGCAGCCGCGATCAGGGTGGGAAAACTAACTATGGCTACACCTTC | CASSRDQGGKTNYGYTF
medium-sized | TRBJ2-6 | TRBV7-3 | TRBD1 | TGTGCCAGCAGCTCGGGACAGGGTGCTGGGGCCAACGTCCTGACTTTC | CASSSGQGAGANVLTF
few | TRBJ2-7 | TRBV18 | - | TGTGCCAGCTCATCCTCCTACGAGCAGTACTTC | CASSSSYEQYF
medium-sized | TRBJ1-2 | TRBV6-1 | TRBD1 | TGTGCCAGCAGTGAAGCCACAGGGGGATACTATGGCTACACCTTC | CASSEATGGYYGYTF
- | TRBJ1-3 | TRBV19 | TRBD1 | TGTGCCAGTAGTCCGGGACAGGTGATCTCTGGAAACACCATATATTTT | CASSPGQVISGNTIYF
many | TRBJ2-5 | TRBV4-1 | - | TGCGCCAGCAGCCCGCACCGTGGGGAGCAAGAGACCCAGTACTTC | CASSPHRGEQETQYF
many | TRBJ2-2 | TRBV5-6 | - | TGTGCCAGCAGCTTCCTGGCAGCCGGGGACACCGGGGAGCTGTTTTTT | CASSFLAAGDTGELFF
- | TRBJ2-3 | TRBV7-2 | - | TGTGCCAGCAGCTTAGTGAGGTTCACTAGCACAGATACGCAGTATTTT | CASSLVRFTSTDTQYF
- | TRBJ1-2 | TRBV28 | - | TGTGCCAGCAGTTTACCTGGTCGGGGCTACACCTTC | CASSLPGRGYTF
once | TRBJ2-3 | TRBV7-8 | - | TGTGCCAGCACTTCTTTAGCGGCAAATACAGATACGCAGTATTTT | CASTSLAANTDTQYF
medium-sized | TRBJ2-1 | TRBV24-1 | TRBD1 | TGTGCCACCAGTGATCGAGTCAGGGGGAGCTACAATGAGCAGTTCTTC | CATSDRVRGSYNEQFF
- | TRBJ2-7 | TRBV6-6 | TRBD1 | TGTGCCAGCAGTGGGACAGCCTACGAGCAGTACTTC | CASSGTAYEQYF
few | TRBJ1-1 | TRBV12-3/TRBV12-4 | - | TGTGCCAGCAGCCGAAAGGTTCGAGGAGACACTGAAGCTTTCTTT | CASSRKVRGDTEAFF
- | TRBJ2-1 | TRBV2 | - | TGTGCCAGCAGTGAAGTAGGGCCCAGCTCCTACAATGAGCAGTTCTTC | CASSEVGPSSYNEQFF
many | TRBJ2-5 | TRBV25-1 | TRBD1 | TGTGCCAGCACCATCTCAGGGGGCGCGGAGACCCAGTACTTC | CASTISGGAETQYF
medium-sized | TRBJ2-5 | TRBV7-2 | TRBD2 | TGTGCCAGCAGCCGTACCGGGACTAGCGGTCGAGGAGGATGGGAGACCCAGTACTTC | CASSRTGTSGRGGWETQYF
- | TRBJ1-1 | TRBV12-3/TRBV12-4 | - | TGTGCCAGCAGTTTAGACTCAGAAGCTTTCTTT | CASSLDSEAFF
few | TRBJ1-1 | TRBV3-1 | - | TGTGCCAGCAGCCAAGATTTATGGGGAGGCCCGAACACTGAAGCTTTCTTT | CASSQDLWGGPNTEAFF
- | TRBJ2-1 | TRBV28 | - | TGTGCCAGCAGTTTCCGGCAGGGTGGCTACAATGAGCAGTTCTTC | CASSFRQGGYNEQFF
- | TRBJ2-5 | TRBV27 | TRBD2 | TGTGCCAGCAGTCCCCGGACTAGCGGTAACCAAGAGACCCAGTACTTC | CASSPRTSGNQETQYF
- | TRBJ2-7 | TRBV7-3 | TRBD2 | TGTGCCAGCAGCTCCGGACTAGCGGGAGGGCACTATGAGCAGTACTTC | CASSSGLAGGHYEQYF
- | TRBJ1-1 | TRBV7-3 | - | TGTGCCAGCAGCTTAACGAGAACATCCCTGGAGGCTTTCTTT | CASSLTRTSLEAFF
- | TRBJ2-5 | TRBV7-2 | - | TGTGCCAGCAGCCCCTTGCGAGGGACCCAGTACTTC | CASSPLRGTQYF
- | TRBJ1-2 | TRBV28 | - | TGTGCCAGCAGTTTATATGGTCTTGGCGAGGGCCGTCTCTATGGCTACACCTTC | CASSLYGLGEGRLYGYTF
- | TRBJ2-2 | TRBV10-1 | TRBD1 | TGCGCCAGCAGTGAGCAGACAGGGGGCGCGTCCGGGGAGCTGTTTTTT | CASSEQTGGASGELFF
- | TRBJ2-1 | TRBV6-1 | - | TGTGCCAGCAGTGATTCAGTAGTCAATGAGCAGTTCTTC | CASSDSVVNEQFF
- | TRBJ2-5 | TRBV7-3 | TRBD2 | TGTGCCAGCAGCTTAAAGTTTCTAGCGGGAGGTAGGGTAGAGACCCAGTACTTC | CASSLKFLAGGRVETQYF
- | TRBJ1-4 | TRBV4-1 | - | TGCGCCAGCAGCCAGAAAGGTTTGACTAATGAAAAACTGTTTTTT | CASSQKGLTNEKLFF
few | TRBJ2-3 | TRBV5-8 | - | TGTGCCAGCAGCTTGGTGACAGCTACTATAGATACGCAGTATTTT | CASSLVTATIDTQYF
- | TRBJ2-1 | TRBV18 | TRBD1 | TGTGCCAGCTCACAACAGGGGGTAGACCTCGGCGAGCAGTTCTTC | CASSQQGVDLGEQFF
- | TRBJ2-1 | TRBV12-3/TRBV12-4 | TRBD1 | TGTGCCAGCAGTCCGGACAGGAATGAGCAGTTCTTC | CASSPDRNEQFF
- | TRBJ2-7 | TRBV4-2 | - | TGTGCCAGCAGCCAAGGGGACGGACCAAATTCACCCCTCCACTTC | CASSQGDGPNSPLHF
few | TRBJ2-1 | TRBV7-2 | TRBD2 | TGTGCCAGCAGATCTAGCGGGAGTCTTTACAATGAGCAGTTCTTC | CASRSSGSLYNEQFF
- | TRBJ2-7 | TRBV7-6 | - | TGTGCCAGCGAGAGCGGACCCTCCTACGAGCAGTACTTC | CASESGPSYEQYF
once | TRBJ2-5 | TRBV7-2 | - | TGTGCCAGCAGCTTAACAGGCCCCCAAGAGACCCAGTACTTC | CASSLTGPQETQYF
- | TRBJ2-5 | TRBV6-6 | - | TGTGCCAGCAGTTACTCGACATGGTCTGTGCAGTCCTTC | CASSYSTWSVQSF
- | TRBJ2-7 | TRBV6-5 | - | TGTGCCAGCAGTTACTCGAAGGGAGCGGTGAACTCCTACGAGCAGTACTTC | CASSYSKGAVNSYEQYF
- | TRBJ2-3 | TRBV7-2 | TRBD2 | TGTGCCAGCAGCTTAGCAGCGGGGAGCACAGATACGCAGTATTTC | CASSLAAGSTDTQYF
many | TRBJ2-5 | TRBV12-3/TRBV12-4 | - | TGTGCCAGCACAGGGTCCTCAGATCAAGAGACCCAGTACTTC | CASTGSSDQETQYF
few | TRBJ2-1 | TRBV7-2 | - | TGTGCCAGCAGCTTAGACTCCCCGCCAAGGGGTGAGCAGTTCTTC | CASSLDSPPRGEQFF
few | TRBJ1-6 | TRBV6-1 | - | TGTGCCAGCAGTGAAGTCCCCACCGATTCACCCCTCCACTTT | CASSEVPTDSPLHF
- | TRBJ2-7 | TRBV11-2 | - | TGTGCCAGCAGCCTATGGGACAAACCAGAGCAGTACTTC | CASSLWDKPEQYF
- | TRBJ1-5 | TRBV5-1 | TRBD1 | TGCGCCAGCAGCTTGGTCCCCGGGACAGGGGTCGGCAATCAGCCCCAGCATTTT | CASSLVPGTGVGNQPQHF
many | TRBJ2-5 | TRBV18 | - | TGTGCCAGCTCACCCCGACAGGAAGGAGAGACCCAGTACTTC | CASSPRQEGETQYF